The subject of this entry is one T cell receptor (beta chain). What it binds is not known. These data belong to a study of CD8+ T cells in alopecia areata. About the research overall: Tofacitinib lasted 6 to 18 months, then 6 months off drug.

The treatment: oral pan-JAK inhibitor, 5-10 mg twice daily. PBMC-derived CD4+ and CD8+ T cells were sorted. As the sequencing template, cDNA was produced by extracting RNA and reverse transcribing it. Sequenced by immunoSEQ multiplex PCR; TCRdb stores in-frame clones only, minus some. The table lists 150,000 to 200,000 clones, 50% to 70% of them singletons. Findings and caveats of the study: Scalp clonality and expanded CD8+ clones among the top 100 were significantly decreased by tofacitinib. One nonresponder makes the tie between baseline CD8+ expansion and response uncertain.

V dropped 6 bases and J dropped 2; count of bases not matched to a gene: 17. The CDR3 runs 18 residues. Germline V gene data show CDR1 as SGHAT and CDR2 as FQNNGV. The sequencing here drew on CD4+ T cells sorted from blood, taken between weeks 49 and 50, from a patient treated with tofacitinib. This rearrangement joins TRBV11-2 to TRBJ2-5; 8 bases line up with TRBD1. The receptor's source is a human donor with alopecia areata. The CDR3: CASRSGPIGQGGQETQYF. In DNA form, the CDR3 reads TGTGCCAGCAGATCGGGCCCAATAGGACAGGGAGGACAAGAGACCCAGTACTTC.